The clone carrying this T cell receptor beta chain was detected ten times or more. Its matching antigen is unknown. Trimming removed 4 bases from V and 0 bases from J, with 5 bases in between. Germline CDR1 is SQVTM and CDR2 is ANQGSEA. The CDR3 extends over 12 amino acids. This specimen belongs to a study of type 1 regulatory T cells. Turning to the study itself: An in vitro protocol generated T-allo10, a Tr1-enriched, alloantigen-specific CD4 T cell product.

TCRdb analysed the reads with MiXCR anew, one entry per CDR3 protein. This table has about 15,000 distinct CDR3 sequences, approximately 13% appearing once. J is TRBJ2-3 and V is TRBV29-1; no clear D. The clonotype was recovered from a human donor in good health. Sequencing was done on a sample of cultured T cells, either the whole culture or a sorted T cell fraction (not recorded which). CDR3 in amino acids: CSVVVSTDTQYF. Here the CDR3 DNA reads TGCAGCGTTGTCGTTAGCACAGATACGCAGTATTTT.